The 12 T cell receptor beta chains given below trace back to one sample, sequenced in a study of blood T cell repertoires in COVID-19. Sequenced by immunoSEQ multiplex PCR; TCRdb stores in-frame clones only, minus some. The table has 350,000 to 500,000 clones, around nine tenths seen once. Sequences were obtained from PBMCs or T cells enriched from blood (not recorded which). These receptor sequences come from a young woman who had been exposed to COVID-19.

The DNA for the CDR3 is TGCAGTGCTAGTATCCAGATGAGGGGCTACACCTTC. Residues: CSASIQMRGYTF. The V and J genes are TRBV20-1 and TRBJ1-2; D unresolved. V lost 3 bases, J lost 8 bases, and 13 bases lay in between. The CDR3 contains 12 residues. The germline CDR1 and CDR2 sequences are DFQATT and SNEGSKA (reference sequence).

The V gene is TRBV6-5, the J gene TRBJ1-5; 9 bases agree with TRBD1. Trimming cost V 6 bases and J 1 base; bases outside gene matches: 4. There are 15 residues in the CDR3. CDR1 and CDR2 (germline): MNHEY, SVGAGI. The CDR3 region is CASSRTGVSNQPQHF. The CDR3, as DNA: TGTGCCAGCAGCAGGACAGGGGTAAGCAATCAGCCCCAGCATTTT.

A single count supports this clone. The chain links TRBV7-2 to TRBJ2-2; D perhaps matches TRBD2 (5 bases). Germline CDR1 SGHTA, CDR2 FQGNSA. Trimming stripped 5 bases from V and 2 bases from J, with 12 bases between. The CDR3 has 15 residues. The chain's CDR3 is CASSAPGINTGELFF. The CDR3, as DNA: TGTGCCAGCAGCGCTCCGGGGATTAACACCGGGGAGCTGTTTTTT.

The CDR3 DNA reads TGTGCCAGCAGCCAAGTGATGATAGAGACTAGCGGGAAAAGCACAGATACGCAGTATTTT. This translates into CASSQVMIETSGKSTDTQYF. The chain joins TRBV3-1 (or the pseudogene TRBV3-2) to TRBJ2-3; 11 nucleotides agree with TRBD2. The V gene's germline CDR1 is LGHDT and CDR2 YNNKEL (reference sequence). The ends lost 1 base at V and 0 bases at J; junction bases unmatched: 12. CDR3 length equals 20 residues.

This chain joins TRBV5-6 and TRBJ1-4; no clear D gene. V shed 2 bases and J shed 0 bases, with 8 bases lying between them. CDR3 size: 15 residues. From germline, CDR1 is SGHDT and CDR2 YYEEEE. The CDR3, as DNA: TGTGCCAGCAGCTTCAGGTCCTCAACTAATGAAAAACTGTTTTTT. Its translation is CASSFRSSTNEKLFF.

The gene calls are TRBV24-1 and TRBJ1-5, with 9 nucleotides matching TRBD1. Trimming at V came to 7 bases and at J to 9 bases, leaving 12 bases not matched to a gene. The CDR3 has 15 residues. Germline loops: CDR1 KGHDR, CDR2 SFDVKD. Here the CDR3 DNA reads TGTGCCACCAGCCGGCGGGACAGGGACTTTGGGCCCCAGCATTTT. It codes for CATSRRDRDFGPQHF.

The chain is built from TRBV28 and TRBJ2-7, with 12 bases matching TRBD1. CDR3 length: 14 amino acids. Trimming cost V 6 bases and J 5 bases; bases outside gene matches: 5. CDR1 is MDHEN, CDR2 SYDVKM, per germline. The CDR3 sequence is CASSAGTGGNEQYF. The CDR3 DNA sequence: TGTGCCAGCAGCGCCGGGACAGGGGGCAACGAGCAGTACTTC.

This clone was counted a single time. CDR3 nucleotide sequence: TGTGCCAGCAGTTTGGGACAAAACTATGGCTACACCTTC. It codes for CASSLGQNYGYTF. The rearrangement joins TRBV7-2 to TRBJ1-2; a possible D gene is TRBD1 (6 bases). Trimming shortened V by 6 bases and J by 2 bases, and 10 bases separated the two germline ends. This CDR3 has 13 amino acids. The germline V gene encodes CDR1 SGHTA and CDR2 FQGNSA.

On this clone itself: The same CDR3 also results from other DNA sequences found in this sample. The chain is built from TRBV7-8 and TRBJ2-7; D remains ambiguous. V was pared by 1 base and J by 4 bases, with 5 bases between. The CDR3 is 12 amino acids. Germline V CDR1 and CDR2: SGHVS, FQNEAQ. For the CDR3, the DNA is TGTGCCAGCAGCTTAGGTCGGTACGAGCAGTACTTC. This gives the protein CASSLGRYEQYF.

The V gene is TRBV19, the J gene TRBJ2-7; 12 nucleotides match TRBD1. From germline, CDR1 is LNHDA and CDR2 SQIVND (reference sequence). This CDR3 is 15 amino acids long. V shed 3 bases, J shed 5 bases, and the junction held 5 bases outside the gene matches. CDR3 sequence (DNA): TGTGCCAGTAGTATCCAGGGACAGGGGGCAAACGAGCAGTACTTC. Its translation is CASSIQGQGANEQYF.

The V call is TRBV27, the J call TRBJ2-3, with D tentatively TRBD2 (6 bases). V gave up 2 bases and J gave up 4 bases, with 10 bases separating them. The CDR3 loop spans 14 amino acids. CDR1 MNHEY and CDR2 SMNVEV come from the germline V gene (reference sequence). The CDR3 here is CASSLTGSADTQYF. The CDR3 DNA is TGTGCCAGCAGTTTAACCGGGAGTGCAGATACGCAGTATTTT.

This clone appeared a few times. This chain joins TRBV7-9 and TRBJ2-2; 8 bases are shared with TRBD1. Germline CDR1 SEHNR, CDR2 FQNEAQ (reference sequence). V shed 3 bases, J shed 6 bases, and the junction held 6 bases outside the gene matches. The CDR3 covers 15 residues. CDR3 loop: CASSLGQAQAGELFF. DNA for the CDR3: TGTGCCAGCAGCTTGGGACAGGCGCAGGCCGGGGAGCTGTTTTTT.